Listed below are T cell receptor beta chains from one sample, sequenced in a study of relationships among human T cell subsets. In TCRdb, the multiplex PCR reads were re-called with MiXCR into one record per CDR3 protein. The data show 16,000 or so distinct CDR3 sequences, 62% seen once. Sequencing was performed on total T cells sorted from blood. Receptors originate from a middle-aged man in good health. The CDR3 runs from the conserved cysteine through the conserved F or W. D genes are given only for firm matches. Not all rows give a size; the values are once, few, many and, for expanded clones, a class.

d_call | j_call | clone_size | v_call | cdr3_aa | cdr3_nt
. | TRBJ2-7 | once | TRBV14 | CASSQLEYEQYF | TGTGCCAGCAGCCAACTAGAATACGAGCAGTACTTC
. | TRBJ2-1 | . | TRBV5-5 | CASSWDWVNEQFF | TGTGCCAGCAGCTGGGACTGGGTGAATGAGCAGTTCTTC
TRBD1 | TRBJ2-5 | . | TRBV11-3 | CASSTTGGETQYF | TGTGCCAGCAGTACTACAGGGGGGGAGACCCAGTACTTC
. | TRBJ2-5 | . | TRBV10-3 | CATLTQDQETQYF | TGTGCCACACTGACGCAGGACCAAGAGACCCAGTACTTC
. | TRBJ2-3 | . | TRBV6-5 | CASSYSRGSRSDTQYF | TGTGCCAGCAGTTACTCCCGGGGATCCCGCTCAGATACGCAGTATTTT
. | TRBJ1-5 | medium-sized | TRBV11-2 | CASSLEAGANQPQHF | TGTGCCAGCAGCTTAGAGGCAGGAGCCAATCAGCCCCAGCATTTT
TRBD1 | TRBJ2-1 | . | TRBV9 | CASSRQGAYNEQFF | TGTGCCAGCAGTCGACAGGGCGCCTACAATGAGCAGTTCTTC
. | TRBJ1-2 | few | TRBV10-2 | CASSDLGDLGYTF | TGCGCCAGCAGTGATCTGGGAGATCTAGGCTACACCTTC
TRBD1 | TRBJ2-6 | few | TRBV20-1 | CSAREQDRVAGANVLTF | TGCAGTGCTAGAGAGCAGGACAGGGTTGCTGGGGCCAACGTCCTGACTTTC
. | TRBJ1-2 | few | TRBV27 | CASGPGGRGNYGYTF | TGTGCCAGCGGACCTGGGGGGCGGGGGAACTATGGCTACACCTTC
. | TRBJ2-7 | . | TRBV4-1 | CASSQELWDPSYEQYF | TGCGCCAGCAGCCAAGAATTATGGGACCCGTCCTACGAGCAGTACTTC
. | TRBJ2-3 | . | TRBV7-9 | CASSLDTGWDTQYF | TGTGCCAGCAGCTTGGACACAGGGTGGGATACGCAGTATTTT
. | TRBJ2-7 | . | TRBV11-2 | CASSRGEAYEQYF | TGTGCCAGCAGCCGAGGGGAGGCCTACGAGCAGTACTTC
. | TRBJ1-2 | . | TRBV28 | CASTPPGAGYTF | TGTGCCAGCACCCCCCCTGGCGCCGGCTACACCTTC
. | TRBJ1-5 | few | TRBV28 | CASSDRVSPQHF | TGTGCCAGCAGCGACCGTGTATCGCCCCAGCATTTT
TRBD2 | TRBJ2-7 | . | TRBV15 | CATSRLGLAASYEQYF | TGTGCCACCAGCCGTCTGGGGCTAGCGGCTTCCTACGAGCAGTACTTC
. | TRBJ2-5 | . | TRBV7-6 | CASSPRVSEETQYF | TGTGCCAGCAGCCCCCGAGTCTCAGAAGAGACCCAGTACTTC
. | TRBJ2-7 | few | TRBV5-1 | CASSLSGSGTYEQYF | TGCGCCAGCAGCCTCTCCGGTTCGGGGACCTACGAGCAGTACTTC
. | TRBJ1-6 | . | TRBV11-3 | CASSLFLGSPLHF | TGTGCCAGCAGCCTTTTCCTAGGGTCACCCCTCCACTTT
. | TRBJ2-7 | . | TRBV28 | CASRAGVGYEQYF | TGTGCCAGCAGGGCAGGGGTAGGCTACGAGCAGTACTTC
TRBD1 | TRBJ2-7 | few | TRBV28 | CASSPRTGSSYEQYF | TGTGCCAGCAGTCCCCGGACAGGGAGCTCCTACGAGCAGTACTTC
TRBD2 | TRBJ2-6 | . | TRBV4-1 | CASSQQAAGVGSGANVLTF | TGCGCCAGCAGCCAGCAGGCGGCGGGAGTCGGCTCTGGGGCCAACGTCCTGACTTTC
. | TRBJ1-5 | . | TRBV30 | CAWSSGENQPQHF | TGTGCCTGGAGTTCAGGGGAGAATCAGCCCCAGCATTTT
. | TRBJ2-7 | few | TRBV6-1 | CASTMSWGAGYEQYF | TGTGCCAGCACCATGAGCTGGGGCGCGGGCTACGAGCAGTACTTC
TRBD1 | TRBJ1-2 | . | TRBV2 | CASSSSGTVDYYGYTF | TGTGCCAGCAGTTCCTCCGGGACAGTGGATTACTATGGCTACACCTTC
. | TRBJ2-3 | few | TRBV11-2 | CASTTLGVDTQYF | TGTGCCAGCACAACCCTCGGGGTAGATACGCAGTATTTT
. | TRBJ1-2 | . | TRBV29-1 | CSSQGGYGYTF | TGCAGCTCCCAGGGAGGCTATGGCTACACCTTC
TRBD2 | TRBJ2-1 | . | TRBV28 | CAPIAGSSYNEQFF | TGTGCCCCAATAGCGGGGAGCTCCTACAATGAGCAGTTCTTC
. | TRBJ2-7 | few | TRBV7-9 | CASSLDRGFYEQYF | TGTGCCAGCAGCTTAGATCGCGGATTCTACGAGCAGTACTTC
. | TRBJ2-5 | . | TRBV11-2 | CASSLWAAETQYF | TGTGCCAGCAGCTTATGGGCGGCAGAGACCCAGTACTTC
TRBD1 | TRBJ1-2 | . | TRBV10-3 | CAISGGQGGGYTF | TGTGCCATCAGTGGGGGACAGGGAGGTGGCTACACCTTC
TRBD2 | TRBJ2-3 | few | TRBV19 | CASTVAGVGTDTQYF | TGTGCCAGTACCGTAGCGGGGGTCGGCACAGATACGCAGTATTTT
. | TRBJ2-1 | . | TRBV29-1 | CSVEEGQGYEQFF | TGCAGCGTTGAAGAGGGGCAGGGCTATGAGCAGTTCTTC
. | TRBJ1-2 | . | TRBV2 | CASSEGRGSGGYTF | TGTGCCAGCAGTGAAGGCAGGGGTAGTGGAGGCTACACCTTC
. | TRBJ2-7 | . | TRBV5-1 | CASSLEGREQYF | TGCGCCAGCAGCTTGGAGGGGCGCGAGCAGTACTTC
. | TRBJ2-7 | . | TRBV20-1 | CSARDIDFNGYEQYF | TGCAGTGCTAGAGATATCGACTTCAACGGCTACGAGCAGTACTTC
. | TRBJ1-1 | . | TRBV24-1 | CATSDFGSPEAFF | TGTGCCACCAGTGATTTCGGCTCGCCTGAAGCCTTCTTT
. | TRBJ1-2 | . | TRBV5-1 | CASSSGNYGYTF | TGCGCCAGCAGCTCCGGGAACTATGGCTACACCTTC
. | TRBJ1-2 | once | TRBV4-1 | CASSPEGYRGYTF | TGCGCCAGCAGCCCAGAAGGGTACAGGGGCTACACCTTC
. | TRBJ2-1 | . | TRBV30 | CAWSVIGDEQFF | TGTGCCTGGAGTGTTATAGGCGATGAGCAGTTCTTC
. | TRBJ2-6 | . | TRBV5-1 | CASSLGGLSSGANVLTF | TGCGCCAGCAGCTTGGGAGGACTTTCCTCTGGGGCCAACGTCCTGACTTTC
TRBD2 | TRBJ2-1 | few | TRBV7-8 | CASSSGTSGIGEQFF | TGTGCCAGCAGCTCCGGGACTAGCGGGATTGGGGAGCAGTTCTTC
. | TRBJ2-3 | . | TRBV11-1 | CASSRRTGTDTQYF | TGTGCCAGCAGCCGGAGGACAGGCACAGATACGCAGTATTTT
. | TRBJ2-1 | . | TRBV20-1 | CSVRGMEGSYNEQFF | TGCAGCGTGAGAGGGATGGAGGGCTCCTACAATGAGCAGTTCTTC
. | TRBJ1-1 | few | TRBV29-1 | CSVEKAGDTEAFF | TGCAGCGTTGAAAAAGCAGGGGATACTGAAGCTTTCTTT
. | TRBJ2-1 | once | TRBV4-2 | CASSGRENEQFF | TGTGCCAGCAGTGGCAGGGAAAATGAGCAGTTCTTC
. | TRBJ2-3 | . | TRBV11-2 | CASSPRQRSTDTQYF | TGTGCCAGCAGCCCTCGTCAGCGGTCCACAGATACGCAGTATTTT
TRBD1 | TRBJ2-3 | large | TRBV5-1 | CASSPEQGARADTQYF | TGCGCCAGCAGCCCTGAACAGGGGGCTCGGGCAGATACGCAGTATTTT
TRBD1 | TRBJ1-1 | few | TRBV4-1 | CASSQEDREATEAFF | TGCGCCAGCAGCCAAGAAGACAGGGAGGCCACTGAAGCTTTCTTT
. | TRBJ1-2 | . | TRBV25-1 | CASSEFGGPKGRWGYTF | TGTGCCAGCAGTGAATTTGGGGGTCCCAAGGGGCGATGGGGCTACACCTTC
. | TRBJ2-3 | few | TRBV10-3 | CAISPGWDTQYF | TGTGCCATCAGCCCCGGGTGGGATACGCAGTATTTT
. | TRBJ2-3 | medium-sized | TRBV11-2 | CASSLGSRTRAQYF | TGTGCCAGCAGCTTAGGTTCGCGGACAAGGGCGCAGTATTTT